This T cell receptor (beta chain) was found in a study of blood T cells in healthy people across ages. Then a second PCR, running roughly 7 to 11 cycles, was carried out with a sample-barcoded 5' primer and a J-beta primer mix. Each CDR3 protein gets one entry after TCRdb re-called the 5' RACE reads with MiXCR. This sample yields about 840,000 distinct CDR3 sequences, of which under 35% are seen a single time; 10% belongs to the top ten. Study-wide points: Naive T cell percentage by flow cytometry tracked strongly with beta diversity.

At least ten counts were recorded for this clonotype. What it binds is unknown. V shed 6 bases and J 4 bases; nucleotides not matched to a gene: 10. Germline-derived CDR1 and CDR2 are DFQATT and SNEGSKA (reference sequence). There are 14 residues in the CDR3. These same data were also listed under a study on T cells of mothers and their children. This second report adds: Material was donated by three healthy Caucasian mothers and their six children.

This sequence was found in a woman in her 40s in good health. The genes are TRBV20-1 and TRBJ2-5; 8 nucleotides align to TRBD1. Material for sequencing was blood. The CDR3 is CSAADRGVSETQYF. The CDR3 nucleotides read TGCAGTGCCGCAGACAGGGGAGTGTCAGAGACCCAGTACTTC.